The present T cell receptor (beta chain) was sequenced within a study of radiotherapy plus CTLA-4 blockade in lung cancer. About the research overall: Patients showed objective responses in 18% of cases, and disease control was achieved by 30% to 35%.

TCRdb's copy holds only in-frame clones and misses some; the assay was immunoSEQ multiplex PCR. The data hold some 70,000 clones, with around three quarters observed a single time. Receiving focal radiation plus CTLA-4 blockade with ipilimumab were patients who had chemo-refractory metastatic non-small-cell lung cancer. The TCR comes from a human donor with non-small cell lung cancer who had a complete response to radiotherapy plus ipilimumab. Sequenced material: peripheral blood, taken from a patient treated with radiotherapy plus ipilimumab.

In nucleotides, the CDR3 is TGTGCCAGCAGCTTTACTGAAGGGACCTACGAGCAGTACGTC. This gives the protein CASSFTEGTYEQYV. The chain couples TRBV5-6 to TRBJ2-7; D not certain. The CDR3 spans 14 residues. The germline V and J ends were trimmed by 2 bases and 2 bases, with 11 bases remaining between them. Per germline, CDR1 SGHDT and CDR2 YYEEEE.